Following are 7 T cell receptor beta chains from one sample sequenced in a study of blood T cell repertoires in COVID-19. The assay was immunoSEQ multiplex PCR, and TCRdb's table has in-frame clones only and misses some. The sample consists of some 350,000 clones, around 89% of them appearing once. The specimen was PBMCs or T cells enriched from blood (not recorded which). The receptors here all came from a man between 18 and 29 years old who had recovered from COVID-19.

V and J are TRBV4-1 and TRBJ2-3, with 12 bases fitting TRBD2. CDR1 is MGHRA, CDR2 YSYEKL, per germline. This CDR3 contains 19 residues. The ends lost 0 bases at V and 4 bases at J; junction bases unmatched: 11. CDR3 amino acids: CASSQDRASGGGGADTQYF. The CDR3 DNA reads as TGCGCCAGCAGCCAAGATAGGGCTAGCGGGGGGGGCGGCGCAGATACGCAGTATTTT.

CDR3 sequence reads: CASIPQGATDTQYF. In DNA, the CDR3 is TGTGCCAGCATACCTCAGGGTGCCACAGATACGCAGTATTTT. The V call is TRBV6-4, the J call TRBJ2-3; D perhaps matches TRBD1 (5 bases). This CDR3 is built from 14 residues. Germline V gives CDR1 MRHNA, CDR2 SNTAGT. Trimming pared 7 bases from V and 2 bases from J, leaving 13 bases between.

The rearrangement links TRBV19 to TRBJ1-1; a possible D gene is TRBD1 (5 bases). The CDR3 runs 15 residues. From germline, CDR1 is LNHDA and CDR2 SQIVND (reference sequence). Trimming took 1 base from V and 0 from J, leaving 9 bases between them. The CDR3 here is CASSIAPTVNTEAFF. In DNA form, the CDR3 reads TGTGCCAGTAGTATAGCCCCGACAGTGAACACTGAAGCTTTCTTT.

In this sample, this clone turned up once. The rearrangement joins TRBV2 to TRBJ1-5, with no clear D. Germline V gene lookup returns CDR1 SNHLY and CDR2 FYNNEI. The CDR3 sequence is 13 residues long. Trimming removed 10 bases at V and 2 bases at J, with 12 bases between. For the CDR3, the DNA is TGTGCCACCAGCGGAGAGGGCAATCAGCCCCAGCATTTT. Its protein is CATSGEGNQPQHF. Looking up the rest from reference TRBV2 and TRBJ1-5 gives the full variable domain: EPEVTQTPSHQVTQMGQEVILRCVPISNHLYFYWYRQILGQKVEFLVSFYNNEISEKSEIFDDQFSVERPDGSNFTLKIRSTKLEDSAMYFCATSGEGNQPQHFGDGTRLSIL.

The genes are TRBV19 and TRBJ2-3; 9 bases map to TRBD1. Germline lookup yields CDR1 LNHDA and CDR2 SQIVND (reference sequence). The CDR3 is made up of 17 amino acids. The V segment lost 3 bases and the J segment 4 bases; nucleotides outside the gene matches: 11. The CDR3 sequence: CASSMGGPGQGSDTQYF. DNA for the CDR3: TGTGCCAGTAGTATGGGAGGACCGGGACAGGGTTCAGATACGCAGTATTTT.

The CDR3 nucleotides are TGTGCTAGTGGTTTGTCGGGGATCAACGAGCAGTACTTC. It encodes CASGLSGINEQYF. This sequence joins TRBV12-5 and TRBJ2-7; TRBD2 might be the D (5 bases). V was cut by 2 bases and J by 5 bases, with 10 bases left in between. The CDR3 has 13 residues. Germline CDR1 is LGHNT and CDR2 is FRNRAP.

This clone was detected once. The chain couples TRBV29-1 to TRBJ1-2; D remains unclear. CDR3 length: 12 residues. Per the germline V gene, CDR1 is SQVTM and CDR2 is ANQGSEA. Trimming pared 7 bases from V and 6 bases from J, leaving 15 bases between. The CDR3 DNA reads TGCAGCGCTTTCAGCGCGTCCGATGGCTACACCTTC. Translation gives CSAFSASDGYTF.